This TCR beta chain was observed in a study of cytomegalovirus exposure and HLA in healthy donors. Notes on the study in general: In vitro checks showed that a few CMV-associated chains really do target CMV antigens. The TCR clusters that emerged in the first cohort tended, a later analysis found, to co-occur in the approximately 120 validation repertoires. The classifier, whose performance was assessed in both the original and validation cohorts, reportedly diagnosed cytomegalovirus status with high specificity and sensitivity.

The repertoire was sequenced with immunoSEQ multiplex PCR; TCRdb's copy has only in-frame clones and lacks some. Found here are fewer than 90,000 clones, approximately 81% of them singletons; the top ten hold about 12%. A remark on this clone: Its antigen is not identified.

The CDR3 extends over 13 amino acids. The V end lost 6 bases, the J end lost 2 bases, and 10 bases lay between the germline ends. Germline V lookup: CDR1 MNHNY, CDR2 SVGAGI (reference sequence). The approximately 120-subject validation cohort, separate from the roughly 670-subject first cohort, included the donors. Sequencing was done on a sample of PBMCs. The V call is TRBV6-6, the J call TRBJ2-5; no definite D call. The sequence came from a woman younger than 30 in good health and CMV-seropositive. In DNA, the CDR3 is TGTGCCAGCAGAAGGCAGGATCAAGAGACCCAGTACTTC. It is translated as CASRRQDQETQYF.